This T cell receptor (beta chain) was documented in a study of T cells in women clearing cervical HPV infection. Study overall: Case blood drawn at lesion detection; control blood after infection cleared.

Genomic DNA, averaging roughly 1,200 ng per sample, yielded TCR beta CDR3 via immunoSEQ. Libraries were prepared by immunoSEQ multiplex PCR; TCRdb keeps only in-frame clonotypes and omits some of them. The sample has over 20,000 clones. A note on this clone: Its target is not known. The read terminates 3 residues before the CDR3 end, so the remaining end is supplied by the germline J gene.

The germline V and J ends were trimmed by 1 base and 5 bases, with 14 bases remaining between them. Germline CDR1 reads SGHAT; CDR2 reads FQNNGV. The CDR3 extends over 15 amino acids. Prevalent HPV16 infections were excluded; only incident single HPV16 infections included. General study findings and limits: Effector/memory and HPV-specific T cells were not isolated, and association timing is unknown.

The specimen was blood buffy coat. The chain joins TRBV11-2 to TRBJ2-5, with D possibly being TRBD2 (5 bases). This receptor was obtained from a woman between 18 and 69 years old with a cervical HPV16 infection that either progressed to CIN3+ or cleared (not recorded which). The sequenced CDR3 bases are TGTGCCAGCAGCTTAGTCTATGCGGGCCTCGAGACC. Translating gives CASSLVYAGLET. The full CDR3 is CASSLVYAGLETQYF.